The 8 T cell receptor beta chains reported below all come from one sample, sequenced in a study of CD8+ T cells in alopecia areata. Extracted from the samples, RNA was reverse transcribed into cDNA to serve as the sequencing template. Sequencing used immunoSEQ multiplex PCR; TCRdb keeps in-frame clones, though not all of them. In the table there are 200,000 to 250,000 clones, under 70% of which are singletons. This sample's treatment: oral pan-JAK inhibitor, 5-10 mg twice daily. The sample was CD4+ T cells sorted from blood, taken at week 4, from a patient treated with tofacitinib. The source of these receptors is a human donor with alopecia areata.

This clone was detected only a few times. This chain links TRBV29-1 with TRBJ1-1; D remains ambiguous. Germline CDR1 is SQVTM and CDR2 is ANQGSEA. V was cut by 5 bases and J by 0 bases, with 10 bases left in between. CDR3 length: 13 residues. The CDR3 sequence is CSVSGIMNTEAFF. CDR3 DNA sequence: TGCAGCGTTAGTGGCATCATGAACACTGAAGCTTTCTTT.

The chain combines TRBV10-3 with TRBJ1-5; D call uncertain. The CDR3 length is 13 residues. Trimming took 6 bases from V and 5 from J, leaving 11 bases between them. Germline V gene data show CDR1 as ENHRY and CDR2 as SYGVKD. The CDR3 loop is CAISAGSHQPQHF. For the CDR3, the DNA is TGTGCCATCAGCGCGGGGAGCCATCAGCCCCAGCATTTT.

The chain is built from TRBV30 and TRBJ1-4; 7 nucleotides align to TRBD1. Germline CDR1 reads GTSNPN; CDR2 reads SVGIG (reference sequence). The V segment lost 7 bases and the J segment 3 bases; nucleotides outside the gene matches: 11. This CDR3 contains 15 residues. CDR3 DNA sequence: TGTGCCTCAGGAGAGGGGGCGCAGGCTAATGAAAAACTGTTTTTT. Translation gives CASGEGAQANEKLFF.

V usage is TRBV19 and J usage is TRBJ2-3; tentative D call: TRBD1 (5 bases). The germline V gene has CDR1 LNHDA and CDR2 SQIVND (reference sequence). The V and J ends lost 7 bases and 7 bases respectively, with 9 bases between them. CDR3 length equals 11 residues. CDR3 region: CASTDSYTQYF. DNA for the CDR3: TGTGCCAGTACCGACAGCTATACGCAGTATTTT. The full variable domain, rest sourced from reference TRBV19 and TRBJ2-3, is DGGITQSPKYLFRKEGQNVTLSCEQNLNHDAMYWYRQDPGQGLRLIYYSQIVNDFQKGDIAEGYSVSREKKESFPLTVTSAQKNPTAFYLCASTDSYTQYFGPGTRLTVL.

The gene calls are TRBV7-9 and TRBJ2-5, with D perhaps matching TRBD2 (6 bases). The CDR3 length is 13 residues. Germline V CDR1 and CDR2: SEHNR, FQNEAQ (reference sequence). Trimming took 0 bases from V and 5 from J, leaving 7 bases between them. CDR3 DNA: TGTGCCAGCAGCTTAGCGCTAGCGGAGACCCAGTACTTC. Its protein product is CASSLALAETQYF.

This clone appeared a single time. This chain uses TRBV10-3 with TRBJ2-3, with TRBD2 identical over 9 bases. The CDR3 has 15 residues. V gave up 2 bases and J gave up 4 bases; unmatched junction bases: 4. Germline V lookup: CDR1 ENHRY, CDR2 SYGVKD. CDR3 coding DNA: TGTGCCATCAGTGAGCGGCGGGGGGGCGCAGATACGCAGTATTTT. This sequence encodes CAISERRGGADTQYF.

This clone was counted a few times. The chain recombines TRBV2 with TRBJ2-5, with D hard to call. V lost 5 bases to trimming and J lost 4 bases, with 8 bases between them. Germline CDR1 reads SNHLY; CDR2 reads FYNNEI. The CDR3 consists of 12 residues. The CDR3 region is CASSRAAETQYF. In nucleotides, the CDR3 is TGTGCCAGCAGTAGGGCAGCAGAGACCCAGTACTTC.

On this clone: This specimen includes other DNA sequences encoding the same CDR3. The chain is built from TRBV30 and TRBJ1-1; no definite D call. The germline CDR1 and CDR2 sequences are GTSNPN and SVGIG (reference sequence). V was trimmed by 3 bases and J by 0 bases, leaving 5 bases between them. The CDR3 totals 12 residues. CDR3 region: CAWRRLNTEAFF. In DNA form, the CDR3 reads TGTGCCTGGAGACGGTTGAACACTGAAGCTTTCTTT.